The T cell receptor (beta chain) described here comes from a study of PD-1 blockade in classical Hodgkin lymphoma. The germline CDR1 and CDR2 sequences are GTSNPN and SVGIG (reference sequence). The V end lost 5 bases, the J end lost 1 base, and 8 bases lay between the germline ends. This CDR3 contains 12 residues. General study points: CD8+ TCR diversity did not rise significantly by C4D1, unlike CD4+.

Time point meaning: cycle 4 day 1 (C4D1), after 6 weeks of nivolumab. No patient escaped relapse after autologous stem cell transplantation, and brentuximab vedotin exposure varied. The data were produced by immunoSEQ multiplex PCR, yet TCRdb's version contains in-frame clones alone and is incomplete. The sample shows about 47,000 clones, approximately 80% of them seen only once. As for this clone: Its antigen is unidentified.

The chain couples TRBV30 to TRBJ2-5; D might be TRBD2 (6 bases). This receptor was taken from a human donor with classical Hodgkin lymphoma. The source was peripheral blood mononuclear cells (PBMCs), collected before the fourth cycle of nivolumab. In nucleotides, the CDR3 is TGTGCCTGGGGGGGACTCCAAGAGACCCAGTACTTC. Protein sequence: CAWGGLQETQYF.